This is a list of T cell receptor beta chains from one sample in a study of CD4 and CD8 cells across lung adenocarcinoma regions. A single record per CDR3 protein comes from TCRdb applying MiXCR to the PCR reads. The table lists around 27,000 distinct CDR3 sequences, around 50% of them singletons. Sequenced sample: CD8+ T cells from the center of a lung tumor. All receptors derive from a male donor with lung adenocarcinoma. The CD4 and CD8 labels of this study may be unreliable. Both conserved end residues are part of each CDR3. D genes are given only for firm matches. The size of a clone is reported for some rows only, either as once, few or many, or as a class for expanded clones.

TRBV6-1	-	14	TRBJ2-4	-	TGTGGCAGCACGGAGCTGCGAACCAAAGACACTCAGTACTTC	CGSTELRTKDTQYF
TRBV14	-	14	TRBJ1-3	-	TGTGCCAGCAGCGCAAACCTCGGAGGAAACACCATATATTTT	CASSANLGGNTIYF
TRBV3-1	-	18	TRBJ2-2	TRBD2	TGTGCCAGCAGCCCGCTAGGGACTAGCGCTCCTTCCGCCGGGGAGCTGTTTTTT	CASSPLGTSAPSAGELFF
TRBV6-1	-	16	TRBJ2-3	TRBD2	TGTGCCAGCAGTAGGACGGGGGGGCGGTCCACAGACATGCAGTATTTT	CASSRTGGRSTDMQYF
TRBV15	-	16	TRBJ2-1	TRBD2	TGTGCCACCAGCAGGCGGACTAGCGGGAGTTACAATGAGCAGTTCTTC	CATSRRTSGSYNEQFF
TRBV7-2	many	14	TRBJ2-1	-	TGTGCCAGCAGCTTCGCGAGGGCCTACAATGAGCAGTTCTTC	CASSFARAYNEQFF
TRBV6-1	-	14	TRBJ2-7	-	TGTGCCAGCAGTGTGGGTCGCGGCCTCTACGAGCAGTACTTC	CASSVGRGLYEQYF
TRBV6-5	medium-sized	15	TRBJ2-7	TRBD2	TGTGCCAGCAGTTACATGGGGGCGGGGGGTCACGAGCAGTACTTC	CASSYMGAGGHEQYF
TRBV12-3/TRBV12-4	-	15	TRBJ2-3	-	TGTGGCAGCGGTTCGGGGCTGGGAGCCAAAAACATGCAGTATTTC	CGSGSGLGAKNMQYF
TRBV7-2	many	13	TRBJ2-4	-	TGTGCCAGCGGTGGGCAGCCCCCCTACATTCAGTACTTC	CASGGQPPYIQYF
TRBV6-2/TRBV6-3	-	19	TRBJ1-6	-	TGTGCCAGCAGTTATGTAACAGGGACCCGGGCGGCTTGGGATTCACCCCTCCACTTT	CASSYVTGTRAAWDSPLHF
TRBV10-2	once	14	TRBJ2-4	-	TGCCCCAGCAGTGAGAGAGGAGGCACAGATACTCAGTACTTT	CPSSERGGTDTQYF
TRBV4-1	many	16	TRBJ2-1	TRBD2	TGCGCCAGCAGCCAAGTGGAGGCGGGAGTGGGCAATGAGCAGTTCTTC	CASSQVEAGVGNEQFF
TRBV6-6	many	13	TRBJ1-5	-	TGTGCCAGCAGTTTGTTCAGCAATCAGCCCCAGCATTTT	CASSLFSNQPQHF
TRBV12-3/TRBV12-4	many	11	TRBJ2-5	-	TGTGCCAGCAGCTGGGACAAGACCCAGTACTTC	CASSWDKTQYF
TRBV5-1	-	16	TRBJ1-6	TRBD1	TGCGCCAGCAGCTCAGGGACAGGGCGGGAGAATTCACCCCTCCACTTT	CASSSGTGRENSPLHF
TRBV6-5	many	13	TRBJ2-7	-	TGTGCCAGCAGTTCCAATACTCGCTACGAGCAGTACTTC	CASSSNTRYEQYF
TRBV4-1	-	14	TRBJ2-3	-	TGCGCGGGCAGCCGAGGCCGGGGCACAGAGACCCAGTATTTC	CAGSRGRGTETQYF
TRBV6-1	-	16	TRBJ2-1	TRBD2	TGTGCCAGCAGTACACGCACTAGCGGGCTCTACAATGAGCAGTTCTTC	CASSTRTSGLYNEQFF
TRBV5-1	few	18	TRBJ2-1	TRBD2	TGCGCCAGCAGCTCCCTAGCGGGAGGAGGAGTCTCCTACAATGAGCAGTTCTTC	CASSSLAGGGVSYNEQFF
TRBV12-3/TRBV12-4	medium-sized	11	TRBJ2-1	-	TGTGCCAGCAGTTTGGTGGGACCGCAGTTCTTC	CASSLVGPQFF
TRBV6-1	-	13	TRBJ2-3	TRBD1	TGTGCCAGCAGTAGGCGGACAGGGGGAACGCAGTATTTT	CASSRRTGGTQYF
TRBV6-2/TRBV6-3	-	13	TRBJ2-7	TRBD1	TGTGCCAGCAGTTGGACAGGGTGGAACGAGCAGTACTTC	CASSWTGWNEQYF
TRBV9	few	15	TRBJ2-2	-	TGTGCCAGCAACCCAACCTCCATGGGCACCGGGGAGCTGTTTTTT	CASNPTSMGTGELFF
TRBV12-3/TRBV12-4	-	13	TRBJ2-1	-	TGTGCCAGCAGTTTCGTCTGGGGGAATGAGCAGTTCTTC	CASSFVWGNEQFF
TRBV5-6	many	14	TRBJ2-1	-	TGTGCCAGCAGCCCGGACATCTTCGCCAATGAGCAGTTCTTC	CASSPDIFANEQFF
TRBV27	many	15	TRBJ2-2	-	TGTGCCAGCAGCAGGGTTGGGTTTAACACCGGGGAGCTGTTTTTT	CASSRVGFNTGELFF
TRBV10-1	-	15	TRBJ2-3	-	TGCGTCATGAGCCACCAGGCTGTGAGCACAGGGACGCAGTATTTT	CVMSHQAVSTGTQYF
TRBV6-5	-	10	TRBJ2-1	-	TGTGCCAGCAGTTACAATGAGCAGTTCTTC	CASSYNEQFF
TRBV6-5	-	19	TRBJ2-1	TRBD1	TGTGCCAGCAGTTACCACAGGGGGAGTTCAAAGGGGAATTACAATGAGCAGTTCTTC	CASSYHRGSSKGNYNEQFF